This passage covers 23 T cell receptor beta chains from one sample sequenced in a study of identical twins. Via MiXCR, TCRdb re-called the 5' RACE reads, giving one row per CDR3 protein. Of hundreds of thousands of distinct CDR3 sequences in the sample, 8.6% are singletons; the top ten hold 0.75% to 1%. The same data also contributed to another study, on yellow fever vaccine responses in identical twins.

The specimen was PBMCs. The receptor set was obtained from a woman between 18 and 30 years old in good health.

This clonotype appeared many times. The rearrangement uses TRBV5-6 and TRBJ2-2; the D gene could be TRBD1 or TRBD2 (5 bases each). Germline V lookup: CDR1 SGHDT, CDR2 YYEEEE. This CDR3 is built from 14 residues. V was shortened by 5 bases and J by 10 bases, with 18 bases between the two germline ends. The CDR3 bases are TGTGCCAGCAGTTCGCCGGGGACCGCTGTGGAGCTGTTTTTT. Amino acids: CASSSPGTAVELFF.

This clonotype was picked up many times. This chain links TRBV29-1 with TRBJ2-2; 9 bases agree with TRBD2. CDR1 and CDR2 from the germline V gene are SQVTM and ANQGSEA. The CDR3 is 15 amino acids. Germline trimming cut 6 bases from V and 2 bases from J; bases unmatched to any gene: 7. Written as DNA, the CDR3 is TGCAGCGTCGCATTAGCGGGGGAAAACACCGGGGAGCTGTTTTTT. It encodes CSVALAGENTGELFF.

This clonotype was found many times. The V and J genes are TRBV10-1 and TRBJ2-7; TRBD1 aligns across 11 bases. The CDR3 consists of 16 residues. Trimming took 5 bases from V and 3 from J; bases not matched to a gene: 9. Germline lookup yields CDR1 WNHNN and CDR2 SYGVQD (reference sequence). The DNA for the CDR3 is TGCGCCAGCAGTTTGAACCCCGGGACAGGGGGCTACGAGCAGTACTTC. This encodes CASSLNPGTGGYEQYF.

This clonotype was counted only a few times. This chain uses TRBV10-3 with TRBJ1-2; D is perhaps TRBD1 (5 bases). This CDR3 is 15 amino acids long. CDR1 ENHRY and CDR2 SYGVKD come from the germline V gene. The ends were cut back, 6 bases at V and 4 bases at J, with 18 bases in the middle. The CDR3 is CAISAGTDFGYGYTF. CDR3 sequence (DNA): TGTGCCATCAGCGCCGGGACCGACTTTGGCTATGGCTACACCTTC.

This clonotype has at least ten counts. This sequence joins TRBV7-6 and TRBJ2-3; D is uncertain. The CDR3 spans 14 residues. V dropped 3 bases and J dropped 0 bases, with 7 bases sitting between them. The germline gives CDR1 SGHVS, CDR2 FNYEAQ. DNA for the CDR3: TGTGCCAGCAGCTTGGCCAGTAGCACAGATACGCAGTATTTT. Protein sequence: CASSLASSTDTQYF.

Notes on this clonotype: The CDR3 end shows no conserved phenylalanine or tryptophan, and so a read error is likely. The chain links TRBV28 to TRBJ1-1, with D uncertain. Deletions cut 5 bases from V and 7 bases from J, with 14 bases between. The CDR3 loop spans 13 amino acids. Germline V lookup: CDR1 MDHEN, CDR2 SYDVKM. The chain's CDR3 is CASSTPSRHEAFI. Here the CDR3 DNA reads TGTGCCAGCAGTACCCCCTCCAGACATGAAGCTTTCATT.

This clonotype was detected a few times. The CDR3 protein is CASHSLAGGTEAQYF. The CDR3 DNA sequence: TGTGCCAGCCATTCCTTAGCGGGGGGGACGGAGGCGCAGTATTTT. The chain joins TRBV5-6 to TRBJ2-3, with 11 bases matching TRBD2. The V segment lost 7 bases and the J segment 10 bases; nucleotides outside the gene matches: 14. Germline CDR1 and CDR2: SGHDT and YYEEEE. The CDR3 is made up of 15 amino acids.

This clonotype was counted many times. The V and J genes are TRBV27 and TRBJ2-2, with a possible D match to TRBD1 (5 bases). The length of the CDR3 is 13 residues. Trimming stripped 7 bases from V and 4 bases from J, with 10 bases between. Germline CDR1 MNHEY, CDR2 SMNVEV (reference sequence). The CDR3 here is CASISRGTGELFF. The CDR3 DNA reads TGTGCCAGCATTTCTAGGGGCACCGGGGAGCTGTTTTTT.

This chain joins TRBV6-2 or TRBV6-3 and TRBJ2-7, with 7 bases matching TRBD2. The CDR3 loop spans 12 amino acids. V shed 9 bases and J 7 bases; nucleotides not matched to a gene: 9. Looked up from germline, CDR1 is MNHEY and CDR2 is SVGEGT. The CDR3 DNA reads TGTGCCAGTGCGGCGGGGGTTCTTGAGCAGTACTTC. Translation: CASAAGVLEQYF.

The chain employs TRBV7-9 and TRBJ2-5; D is possibly TRBD1 or TRBD2 (5 bases each). The CDR3 spans 14 residues. Germline CDR1 and CDR2: SEHNR and FQNEAQ (reference sequence). V shed 3 bases and J shed 5 bases, with 13 bases lying between them. The CDR3 is CASSLGDGSETQYF. In DNA, the CDR3 is TGTGCCAGCAGCTTGGGGGATGGTTCGGAGACCCAGTACTTC.

This clonotype was seen only a few times. The DNA of the CDR3 is TGTGCCAGCAGCTTACGGGTTGGGCTCAACGAGCAGTACTTC. Protein: CASSLRVGLNEQYF. The chain links TRBV7-2 to TRBJ2-7; D not resolved. Trimming took off 2 bases at V and 5 bases at J, with 13 bases between the two ends. Germline assignment: CDR1 SGHTA and CDR2 FQGNSA. The CDR3 spans 14 residues.

The gene calls are TRBV7-6 and TRBJ2-4, with TRBD1 identical over 8 bases. The CDR3 covers 15 residues. J lost 3 bases, V lost 3 bases, and 4 bases had no gene match. Per germline, CDR1 SGHVS and CDR2 FNYEAQ. CDR3 protein: CASSFGQGDKNIQYF. CDR3 in DNA: TGTGCCAGCAGCTTCGGACAGGGCGACAAAAACATTCAGTACTTC.

This clonotype was observed at least ten times. The chain has TRBV12-3 or TRBV12-4 and TRBJ2-7; D may be TRBD1 (5 bases). The CDR3 sequence is 13 residues long. Trimming took off 5 bases at V and 4 bases at J, with 12 bases between the two ends. DNA for the CDR3: TGTGCCAGCAGTCCAGGGTCTTATTACGAGCAGTACTTC. Translation gives CASSPGSYYEQYF.

This clonotype showed up many times. The V gene is TRBV2, the J gene TRBJ1-6, with a possible D match to TRBD1 (5 bases). The germline V and J ends were trimmed by 7 bases and 3 bases, with 13 bases remaining between them. The germline V gene has CDR1 SNHLY and CDR2 FYNNEI. The CDR3 totals 15 residues. The CDR3 loop is CASKIDSIYNSPLHF. Written as DNA, the CDR3 is TGTGCCAGCAAGATAGACAGCATCTATAATTCACCCCTCCACTTT. The whole variable domain, filled in from reference TRBV2 and TRBJ1-6, reads EPEVTQTPSHQVTQMGQEVILRCVPISNHLYFYWYRQILGQKVEFLVSFYNNEISEKSEIFDDQFSVERPDGSNFTLKIRSTKLEDSAMYFCASKIDSIYNSPLHFGNGTRLTVT.

This clonotype was seen ten or more times. This chain uses TRBV7-8 with TRBJ2-5, with 10 bases fitting TRBD1. Germline V gene lookup returns CDR1 SGHVS and CDR2 FQNEAQ. Trimming at V came to 5 bases and at J to 3 bases, leaving 15 bases not matched to a gene. CDR3 length: 18 residues. The CDR3 region has the DNA TGTGCCAGCAGCATCCTCCTGGGACAGGGGCCCCAAAAAGAGACCCAGTACTTC. Protein sequence: CASSILLGQGPQKETQYF.

CDR3 nucleotide sequence: TGTGCCAGCAGCCCGGACCCGGGACATTCTGGGGAAGCTTTCTTT. Translated, it gives CASSPDPGHSGEAFF. The chain carries TRBV9 and TRBJ1-1; D perhaps matches TRBD1 (6 bases). Germline assignment: CDR1 SGDLS and CDR2 YYNGEE. This CDR3 region has 15 residues. V was clipped by 4 bases and J by 8 bases, with 21 bases between them.

The chain has TRBV6-4 and TRBJ2-1; D not certain. Trimming shortened V by 2 bases and J by 3 bases, and 2 bases separated the two germline ends. This CDR3 comprises 12 residues. Germline assignment: CDR1 MRHNA and CDR2 SNTAGT. The CDR3 nucleotides read TGTGCCAGCAGTGACCTCTACAATGAGCAGTTCTTC. As protein: CASSDLYNEQFF.

The genes are TRBV5-1 and TRBJ2-7; 8 bases agree with TRBD2. Germline-derived CDR1 and CDR2 are SGHRS and YFSETQ. The CDR3 spans 15 residues. V was clipped by 5 bases and J by 2 bases; unmatched bases: 9. CDR3 region: CASRWAAGGTYEQYF. As DNA, the CDR3 is TGCGCCAGCAGGTGGGCGGCGGGGGGAACCTACGAGCAGTACTTC.

This clonotype was picked up a small number of times. This chain links TRBV6-5 with TRBJ2-5, with 8 nucleotides matching TRBD2. CDR3 length equals 15 residues. V dropped 2 bases and J dropped 2; count of bases not matched to a gene: 4. Germline values: CDR1 MNHEY, CDR2 SVGAGI. In nucleotides, the CDR3 is TGTGCCAGCAGTTACCCCGGGGGGGAACAAGAGACCCAGTACTTC. Translation gives CASSYPGGEQETQYF.

J is TRBJ2-1 and V is TRBV4-2; a possible D gene is TRBD2 (5 bases). Trimming cost V 1 base and J 6 bases, with 7 bases left between them. The CDR3 spans 13 residues. CDR1 is LGHNA and CDR2 is YNFKEQ in the germline V gene. The CDR3 reads CASSQAGFNEQFF. DNA for the CDR3: TGTGCCAGCAGCCAAGCGGGGTTCAATGAGCAGTTCTTC.

This clonotype was detected ten times or more. The CDR3 DNA sequence: TGCGCCAGCAGTTTACTTTTTAGTACAGACCCTACTGAAGCTTTCTTT. It is translated as CASSLLFSTDPTEAFF. This chain joins TRBV5-1 and TRBJ1-1; D is unresolved. Germline CDR1 SGHRS, CDR2 YFSETQ. The CDR3 runs to 16 residues. V lost 5 bases and J lost 5, with 22 bases in between.

This clonotype was observed a handful of times. The V call is TRBV11-2, the J call TRBJ1-4; D is unresolved. This CDR3 comprises 16 residues. The germline V gene has CDR1 SGHAT and CDR2 FQNNGV. V gave up 0 bases and J gave up 3 bases, with 11 bases separating them. The CDR3 nucleotides are TGTGCCAGCAGCTTAGATGTGCGGTTCTCTAATGAAAAACTGTTTTTT. It is translated as CASSLDVRFSNEKLFF.

This clonotype was picked up a small number of times. The chain has TRBV7-9 and TRBJ2-7, with TRBD1 matching over 7 bases. V was clipped by 3 bases and J by 1 base; unmatched bases: 9. Germline CDR1 reads SEHNR; CDR2 reads FQNEAQ (reference sequence). The length of the CDR3 is 16 residues. CDR3 bases: TGTGCCAGCAGCTTTACGACAGGGAAGGGTTCCTACGAGCAGTACTTC. Its protein is CASSFTTGKGSYEQYF.